This T cell receptor (beta chain) was observed in a study of CD8 T cells in Susac syndrome. This clonotype was counted between two and nine times. As yet, its antigen is unknown. A junction boundary mismatches the germline segment, possibly from a read error. The CD8+ and CD4+ T cells were negatively isolated, with the TEMRA cells enriched by FACS. Study-wide findings and caveats: It was acknowledged in the study that its TCR sequencing and HLA analysis involved a relatively small number of individuals.

Germline assignment: CDR1 LNHDA and CDR2 SQIVND (reference sequence). The CDR3 is made up of 13 amino acids. The authors reverse transcribed roughly 0.5 to 1 ug RNA with random hexamers. The TCR beta CDR3 was amplified by immunoSEQ multiplex PCR across 54 Vbeta, 13 Jbeta. MiXCR was run by TCRdb on the immunoSEQ multiplex PCR reads, yielding one entry per CDR3 protein. The table records a few hundred thousand distinct CDR3 sequences, almost 85% of them present only once. The TCR comes from a human donor with multiple sclerosis. Sample: CD8+ T cells from PBMCs. The V call is TRBV19, the J call TRBJ1-5, with 8 positions matching TRBD1. As DNA, the CDR3 is TGTGCCACTAGGGCAGGGGGCAAACAGCCCCAGCATTTT. Protein product: CATRAGGKQPQHF. Full variable domain (missing parts from reference TRBV19 and TRBJ1-5): DGGITQSPKYLFRKEGQNVTLSCEQNLNHDAMYWYRQDPGQGLRLIYYSQIVNDFQKGDIAEGYSVSREKKESFPLTVTSAQKNPTAFYLCATRAGGKQPQHFGDGTRLSIL.